The following is a T cell receptor (beta chain) sequence with its context. This sample is part of a study of blood T cell repertoires in COVID-19. Study-wide context: Sites in the United States, Italy and Spain provided acute and convalescent COVID-19 samples. Nucleic acid was either cDNA or gDNA, and it came from T cells, B-cell-depleted T cells, or PBMCs.

Authors' data handling: For nucleated cells, counts were estimated from reference gene primer amplification. The protocol was immunoSEQ multiplex PCR, while the TCRdb copy is restricted to in-frame clones and leaves out a portion. V, J and clone size are taken as reported in that table, and D and trimming were inferred from the DNA itself. The repertoire consists of 150,000 to 200,000 clones, with 65% to 90% occurring once and the leading ten covering around 9%. V was pared by 3 bases and J by 4 bases, with 16 bases between. This CDR3 has 15 residues. From germline, CDR1 is SGHRS and CDR2 YFSETQ. The chain links TRBV5-1 to TRBJ1-1; possible D gene TRBD1, 5 bases. Sequences were obtained from peripheral blood. This TCR was sampled from a man aged 45 to 65 with active or convalescent COVID-19. The CDR3 region is CASSYERGVGTEAFF. CDR3 sequence (DNA): TGCGCCAGCAGCTATGAGCGGGGGGTGGGCACTGAAGCTTTCTTT.